One and the same sample provided the 8 T cell receptor beta chains below, sequenced in a study of cytotoxic CD8 clonotypes in ibrutinib-treated CLL. Clones were read by immunoSEQ multiplex PCR, and TCRdb kept only the in-frame ones, dropping some. Of about 92,000 clones detected, 70% to 80% appear once; the ten largest clones hold 20% to 25%. Here the sequenced sample was PBMCs, taken after 24 months of ibrutinib treatment. These receptors came from a human donor with chronic lymphocytic leukemia.

The chain couples TRBV5-6 to TRBJ1-1; D call uncertain. This CDR3 spans 13 amino acids. Germline CDR1 is SGHDT and CDR2 is YYEEEE. The V gene lost 4 bases and the J gene lost 3 bases, with 10 bases spanning the gap. The CDR3 nucleotides read TGTGCCAGCAGCGTAACAAGGGACACTGAAGCTTTCTTT. Its translation: CASSVTRDTEAFF.

This sequence joins TRBV5-1 and TRBJ1-1, with D uncertain. V dropped 3 bases and J dropped 6 bases, with 18 bases sitting between them. The CDR3 sequence is 15 residues long. CDR1 is SGHRS, CDR2 YFSETQ, per germline. CDR3 in amino acids: CASSYFASGIAEAFF. The CDR3, as DNA: TGCGCCAGCAGCTACTTTGCCTCTGGTATCGCTGAAGCTTTCTTT.

This sequence joins TRBV19 and TRBJ2-1, with 11 bases matching TRBD2. CDR1 and CDR2 (germline): LNHDA, SQIVND (reference sequence). CDR3 size: 16 residues. The J segment lost 1 base and the V segment lost 3 bases, leaving 2 bases of the junction unmatched. The CDR3 reads CASSITSGSSYNEQFF. CDR3 bases: TGTGCCAGTAGTATTACTAGCGGGAGTTCCTACAATGAGCAGTTCTTC.

This CDR3 reads CASSDGQWGSYEQYF. The DNA of the CDR3 is TGTGCCAGCAGTGACGGACAGTGGGGCTCCTACGAGCAGTACTTC. This sequence joins TRBV25-1 and TRBJ2-7, with D perhaps TRBD1 (6 bases). Germline values: CDR1 MGHDK, CDR2 SYGVNS. The germline V and J ends were trimmed by 3 bases and 0 bases, with 12 bases remaining between them. CDR3 length equals 15 residues.

V gene TRBV15 combines with J gene TRBJ1-5, with 7 bases that match TRBD1. CDR3 length: 16 amino acids. CDR1 and CDR2 (germline): LNHNV, YYDKDF (reference sequence). J lost 7 bases, V lost 3 bases, and 12 bases had no gene match. CDR3 nucleotide sequence: TGTGCCACCAGCAGGACCTACAGGGGAAGGAAACAGCCCCAGCATTTT. The encoded protein is CATSRTYRGRKQPQHF. Based on the CDR3 plus reference TRBV15 and TRBJ1-5, the full variable domain is DAMVIQNPRYQVTQFGKPVTLSCSQTLNHNVMYWYQQKSSQAPKLLFHYYDKDFNNEADTPDNFQSRRPNTSFCFLDIRSPGLGDTAMYLCATSRTYRGRKQPQHFGDGTRLSIL.

The J gene is TRBJ2-3, the V gene TRBV7-9; the D is unclear. CDR3 length: 14 residues. V gave up 3 bases and J gave up 2 bases, with 9 bases separating them. CDR1 SEHNR and CDR2 FQNEAQ come from the germline V gene (reference sequence). Here the CDR3 DNA reads TGTGCCAGCAGCTTTGGGTTGGCCACAGATACGCAGTATTTT. Translating it yields CASSFGLATDTQYF.

In this sample, this clone turned up once. The chain joins TRBV7-2 to TRBJ2-7; possibly TRBD2 for D (5 bases). CDR1 is SGHTA and CDR2 is FQGNSA in the germline V gene. Between the trimmed V and J ends, which lost 1 base and 6 bases, there was a span of 13 bases. The CDR3 has 14 residues. Written as DNA, the CDR3 is TGTGCCAGCAGCTTAGGTTGGGGAGCCGCCGAGCAGTACTTC. Protein sequence: CASSLGWGAAEQYF.

In its sample, this clone was seen once. A read error may produce the germline difference seen at one junction end. The chain employs TRBV6-1 and TRBJ1-1; no reliable D call. This CDR3 contains 13 residues. Germline lookup yields CDR1 MNHNS and CDR2 SASEGT. The CDR3 region is CASGDGLNTEAFF. The CDR3 DNA reads as TGTGCCAGCGGTGACGGTTTGAACACTGAAGCTTTCTTT.